These 23 T cell receptor beta chains were sequenced from one sample in a study of CD8 T cells in ankylosing spondylitis. One entry per CDR3 protein results from TCRdb running MiXCR on the 5' RACE reads. The data show about 500,000 distinct CDR3 sequences, more than 9.5% seen once. Overall study results and limits: A motif of 8 or 9 highly homologous TCR beta variants was seen as apparently characteristic of ankylosing spondylitis blood.

For these TCRs, the target antigens are not known. The sample comprised blood, either unsorted or a sorted T cell fraction (not recorded which). All receptors derive from a male donor with ankylosing spondylitis.

The genes are TRBV24-1 and TRBJ2-1; 9 bases map to TRBD1. V lost 4 bases to trimming and J lost 7 bases; unmatched junction nucleotides: 7. CDR3 size: 15 residues. Looked up from germline, CDR1 is KGHDR and CDR2 is SFDVKD. CDR3 amino acids: CATSDRDRDMNEQFF. In DNA, the CDR3 is TGTGCCACCAGTGACCGGGACAGGGATATGAATGAGCAGTTCTTC.

The rearrangement links TRBV15 to TRBJ2-5; TRBD1 aligns across 8 bases. CDR3 length: 18 amino acids. The V gene end was trimmed by 0 bases and the J gene end by 5 bases; junction bases not matched to a gene: 14. The V gene's germline CDR1 is LNHNV and CDR2 YYDKDF (reference sequence). CDR3 bases: TGTGCCACCAGCAGAGATTTTGATCGGACAGGGAGAGGTGAGACCCAGTACTTC. It translates to CATSRDFDRTGRGETQYF.

The chain links TRBV24-1 to TRBJ2-4, with D maybe TRBD2 (6 bases). V dropped 0 bases and J dropped 4 bases, with 12 bases sitting between them. CDR1 and CDR2 (germline): KGHDR, SFDVKD. The CDR3 consists of 16 residues. DNA of the CDR3: TGTGCCACCAGTGATTTGTCGTGGAGGGAGAAAAACATTCAGTACTTC. Translating gives CATSDLSWREKNIQYF.

This clonotype has just a few counts. The chain carries TRBV11-2 and TRBJ2-2, with a tentative D call TRBD2 (6 bases). Deletions cut 1 base from V and 8 bases from J, with 11 bases between. In germline, CDR1 is SGHAT, CDR2 FQNNGV. This CDR3 region has 14 residues. CDR3 nucleotide sequence: TGTGCCAGCAGCTTAGCAGCGGGTTTAGGGGAGCTGTTTTTT. Translated: CASSLAAGLGELFF.

On this clonotype itself: Germline is not matched at one junction end, which may reflect a read error. This sequence joins TRBV30 and TRBJ2-7, with 13 positions matching TRBD2. CDR3 size: 12 residues. Germline loops: CDR1 GTSNPN, CDR2 SVGIG (reference sequence). CDR3 sequence (DNA): TGTGCATGGACTAGCGGGAGCGACGAGCAGTACTTC. Translation: CAWTSGSDEQYF.

This clonotype came up many times. The rearrangement links TRBV7-2 to TRBJ2-2, with TRBD1 as a possible D gene (6 bases). CDR1 is SGHTA, CDR2 FQGNSA, per germline. Between the trimmed V and J ends, which lost 5 bases and 5 bases, there was a span of 21 bases. CDR3 length: 17 amino acids. The CDR3 DNA sequence: TGTGCCAGCAGCCCCCAGGGGCGCAGGGTAGTTACCGGGGAGCTGTTTTTT. This sequence encodes CASSPQGRRVVTGELFF.

This chain connects TRBV27 to TRBJ2-2, with TRBD2 matching over 8 bases. The CDR3 has 15 amino acids. The V gene end was trimmed by 3 bases and the J gene end by 7 bases; junction bases not matched to a gene: 7. Germline CDR1 MNHEY, CDR2 SMNVEV (reference sequence). The CDR3 sequence: CASSFREGRVGELFF. The DNA of the CDR3 is TGTGCCAGCAGTTTCCGGGAGGGCCGAGTCGGGGAGCTGTTTTTT.

This clonotype occurred many times. The chain employs TRBV29-1 and TRBJ2-7; D could derive from TRBD1 or TRBD2 (5 bases each). The V gene's germline CDR1 is SQVTM and CDR2 ANQGSEA. Trimming removed 0 bases at V and 2 bases at J, with 17 bases between. This CDR3 has 16 residues. This CDR3 reads CSVEEESRDGAYEQYF. CDR3 bases: TGCAGCGTTGAAGAGGAGTCTCGGGACGGAGCCTACGAGCAGTACTTC.

This clonotype was detected a few times. The chain couples TRBV6-1 to TRBJ2-1; D is ambiguous. The CDR3 has 13 amino acids. V gave up 0 bases and J gave up 9 bases, with 9 bases separating them. Germline V CDR1 and CDR2: MNHNS, SASEGT. The DNA of the CDR3 is TGTGCCAGCAGTGAAGCTCGGCAGAGTGAGCAGTTCTTC. As protein: CASSEARQSEQFF.

This clonotype appeared many times. This chain joins TRBV5-1 and TRBJ2-7, with D possibly matching TRBD1 (7 bases). V lost 4 bases to trimming and J lost 2 bases, with 16 bases between them. In germline, CDR1 is SGHRS, CDR2 YFSETQ. The CDR3 is made up of 15 amino acids. The CDR3 coding sequence is TGCGCCAGCAGCATACAGGGGACTGGGACCTACGAGCAGTACTTC. This gives the protein CASSIQGTGTYEQYF.

This clonotype was counted between two and nine times. The J gene is TRBJ1-2, the V gene TRBV24-1; D is possibly TRBD1 (5 bases). The germline V and J ends were trimmed by 6 bases and 2 bases, with 15 bases remaining between them. Per germline, CDR1 KGHDR and CDR2 SFDVKD. The length of the CDR3 is 15 residues. For the CDR3, the DNA is TGTGCCACCAGTAACCCCAAGACAGCAAACTATGGCTACACCTTC. This sequence encodes CATSNPKTANYGYTF.

J is TRBJ1-2 and V is TRBV5-1; D may be TRBD1 (5 bases). Germline V lookup: CDR1 SGHRS, CDR2 YFSETQ. The CDR3 covers 16 residues. V shed 1 base and J shed 1 base, with 14 bases lying between them. The CDR3 DNA sequence: TGCGCCAGCAGCTTGTGGGCGACAGAAATTAACTATGGCTACACCTTC. Translation: CASSLWATEINYGYTF. Full variable domain (missing parts from reference TRBV5-1 and TRBJ1-2): KAGVTQTPRYLIKTRGQQVTLSCSPISGHRSVSWYQQTPGQGLQFLFEYFSETQRNKGNFPGRFSGRQFSNSRSEMNVSTLELGDSALYLCASSLWATEINYGYTFGSGTRLTVV.

A few counts support this clonotype. V usage is TRBV11-2 and J usage is TRBJ2-2; unclear D gene. Germline V gene data show CDR1 as SGHAT and CDR2 as FQNNGV. The V end lost 3 bases, the J end lost 4 bases, and 9 bases lay between the germline ends. The CDR3 has 14 residues. The CDR3 is CASSFVRGTGELFF. The CDR3 DNA is TGTGCCAGCAGCTTCGTCCGAGGCACCGGGGAGCTGTTTTTT.

This clonotype was counted only a few times. V and J are TRBV29-1 and TRBJ2-7; the match to TRBD1 covers 7 bases. CDR3 length: 11 residues. The ends lost 5 bases at V and 6 bases at J; junction bases unmatched: 4. CDR1 and CDR2 (germline): SQVTM, ANQGSEA. CDR3 region: CSVHRGFEQYF. CDR3 nucleotide sequence: TGCAGCGTTCACAGGGGTTTCGAGCAGTACTTC.

This clonotype was counted only a few times. This rearrangement joins TRBV27 to TRBJ1-1; possible D gene TRBD1, 6 bases. The germline gives CDR1 MNHEY, CDR2 SMNVEV (reference sequence). CDR3 length: 13 amino acids. The ends were cut back, 5 bases at V and 3 bases at J, with 10 bases in the middle. The CDR3 sequence is CASSTQGYTEAFF. In nucleotides, the CDR3 is TGTGCCAGCAGTACACAGGGATACACTGAAGCTTTCTTT.

This clonotype occurred many times. This chain connects TRBV12-3 or TRBV12-4 to TRBJ2-3; 10 bases align to TRBD2. This CDR3 spans 15 amino acids. Trimming at V came to 7 bases and at J to 0 bases, leaving 4 bases not matched to a gene. In nucleotides, the CDR3 is TGTGCCAGCACCCTGACTAGCGGGAGCACAGATACGCAGTATTTT. This codes for CASTLTSGSTDTQYF.

This clonotype was picked up a small number of times. The CDR3 loop is CASLSGNYGYTF. CDR3 DNA: TGTGCCAGCCTGTCGGGCAACTATGGCTACACCTTC. The chain uses TRBV7-9 and TRBJ1-2; unclear D gene. The CDR3 totals 12 residues. V lost 8 bases, J lost 2 bases, and 9 bases lay in between. Germline V lookup: CDR1 SEHNR, CDR2 FQNEAQ (reference sequence). Based on the CDR3 plus reference TRBV7-9 and TRBJ1-2, the full variable domain is DTGVSQNPRHKITKRGQNVTFRCDPISEHNRLYWYRQTLGQGPEFLTYFQNEAQLEKSRLLSDRFSAERPKGSFSTLEIQRTEQGDSAMYLCASLSGNYGYTFGSGTRLTVV.

J is TRBJ1-2 and V is TRBV5-1; the D gene is possibly TRBD1 (5 bases). Germline values: CDR1 SGHRS, CDR2 YFSETQ. The CDR3 is 14 amino acids. Deletions cut 2 bases from V and 3 bases from J, with 11 bases between. The CDR3: CASSLSGTDYGYTF. The DNA of the CDR3 is TGCGCCAGCAGCTTATCCGGGACGGACTATGGCTACACCTTC.

The rearrangement uses TRBV20-1 and TRBJ1-1; D is possibly TRBD1 (5 bases). With 0 bases removed from V and 3 bases from J, the gap between germline ends came to 8 bases. The germline V gene encodes CDR1 DFQATT and CDR2 SNEGSKA (reference sequence). CDR3 length: 13 amino acids. CDR3 DNA: TGCAGTGCTAGAGATGCAGGGCACACTGAAGCTTTCTTT. Its translation is CSARDAGHTEAFF.

For the CDR3, the DNA is TGTGCCAGCAGCTTAGTGAGCAGCATCTATGGCTACACCTTC. Translation: CASSLVSSIYGYTF. This chain joins TRBV11-2 and TRBJ1-2; D call uncertain. This CDR3 comprises 14 residues. Germline CDR1 and CDR2: SGHAT and FQNNGV. Deletions cut 1 base from V and 4 bases from J, with 10 bases between. Full variable domain (remainder filled in from reference TRBV11-2 and TRBJ1-2): EAGVAQSPRYKIIEKRQSVAFWCNPISGHATLYWYQQILGQGPKLLIQFQNNGVVDDSQLPKDRFSAERLKGVDSTLKIQPAKLEDSAVYLCASSLVSSIYGYTFGSGTRLTVV.

Many counts were recorded for this clonotype. The chain recombines TRBV29-1 with TRBJ2-3; 10 nucleotides agree with TRBD2. V gave up 2 bases and J gave up 5 bases; unmatched junction bases: 4. There are 14 residues in the CDR3. Germline lookup yields CDR1 SQVTM and CDR2 ANQGSEA. CDR3 residues: CSVELAGVRDTQYF. In DNA, the CDR3 is TGCAGCGTTGAACTAGCGGGAGTAAGAGATACGCAGTATTTT.

This clonotype was found many times. An end of the junction does not agree with germline; a read error may underlie this. This sequence joins TRBV4-1 and TRBJ1-2; the D gene is possibly TRBD1 (5 bases). The CDR3 extends over 13 amino acids. Germline loops: CDR1 MGHRA, CDR2 YSYEKL. The CDR3 is CASSQPLLGPLHF. DNA of the CDR3: TGCGCCAGCAGCCAGCCCCTCTTGGGGCCTTTACACTTC.

This clonotype was detected only a few times. The rearrangement uses TRBV20-1 and TRBJ2-5; the D gene is possibly TRBD1 (6 bases). Per germline, CDR1 DFQATT and CDR2 SNEGSKA (reference sequence). The CDR3 spans 11 residues. The V gene lost 3 bases and the J gene lost 9 bases, with 11 bases spanning the gap. CDR3 region: CSARGAGAQYF. The CDR3 DNA follows: TGCAGTGCTAGGGGGGCAGGGGCCCAGTACTTC.